The clone carrying this T cell receptor beta chain was picked up a small number of times. Its matching antigen is unknown. Any gene name here is a mouse gene name. Coverage ceases 1 residue before the CDR3 finishes, and the germline J gene fills in the end. This sample was included in a study of tissue T cells after allogeneic stem cell transplantation. Study findings and constraints: Across patients, clones rarely overlapped, yet motif clusters were shared tissue-specifically.

The repertoire was sequenced with immunoSEQ multiplex PCR; TCRdb's copy has only in-frame clones and lacks some. In the table there are some 6,000 clones, about 50% of which are singletons. Trimming took 5 bases from V and 1 from J, leaving 8 bases between them. The CDR3 covers 14 residues. Germline assignment: CDR1 KGHPV and CDR2 FQNQEV (reference sequence). Time point here: mouse harvest day 7 after allogeneic transplant. Mouse grafts combined 10^7 T-cell-depleted bone marrow cells with 10^6 splenic CD5+ T cells. Sequenced input: gut tissue. The sequence came from a female BALB/c mouse given C57BL/6 T cells with graft-versus-host disease after an allogeneic hematopoietic cell transplant. This chain joins TRBV26 and TRBJ1-4; the D is unclear. The sequenced CDR3 bases are TGTGCCAGCAGTTACCAAGCTTCCAACGAAAGATTATTT. Translating it yields CASSYQASNERLF. The whole CDR3 sequence is CASSYQASNERLFF.